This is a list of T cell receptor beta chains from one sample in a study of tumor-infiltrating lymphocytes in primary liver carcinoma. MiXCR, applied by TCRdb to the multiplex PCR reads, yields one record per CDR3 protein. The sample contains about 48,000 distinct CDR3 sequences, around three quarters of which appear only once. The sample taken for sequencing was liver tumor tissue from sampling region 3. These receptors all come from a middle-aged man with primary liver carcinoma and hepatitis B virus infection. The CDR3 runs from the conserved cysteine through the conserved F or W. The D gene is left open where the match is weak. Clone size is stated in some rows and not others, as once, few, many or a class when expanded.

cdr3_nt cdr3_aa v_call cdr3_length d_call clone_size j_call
TGTGCCAGCCCACCACCGGGACTGTACACCGGGGAGCTGTTTTTT CASPPPGLYTGELFF TRBV11-2 15 NA NA TRBJ2-2
TGTGTCAGCAGCCAAGAGTTGGGAAACACCGGGGAGCTGTTTTTT CVSSQELGNTGELFF TRBV4-2 15 NA few TRBJ2-2
TGTGCCAGCAGCATAGGGACTAACTCAGGGCAGTACTTC CASSIGTNSGQYF TRBV7-9 13 TRBD2 NA TRBJ2-7
TGTGCCAGCAGTGTGGAGGCTGGTGTTGAACCCCAGCATTTT CASSVEAGVEPQHF TRBV6-1 14 NA many TRBJ1-5
TGCGCCAGCGGCCTTAAGCCTGGAGGATATAATGAAAAACTGTTTTTT CASGLKPGGYNEKLFF TRBV4-1 16 NA NA TRBJ1-4
TGTACCAGCAGCACCGGGACGAGGGCCTACGAGCAGTACTTC CTSSTGTRAYEQYF TRBV11-2 14 NA NA TRBJ2-7
TGCGCCAGCAGCTCAGCCGGTTCCGTAACTGAGGCTTTCTTT CASSSAGSVTEAFF TRBV11-2 14 NA NA TRBJ1-1
TGTGCCACCAACAGAGATCCCCGAGCGGGAGGCTACGAGCAGTACTTC CATNRDPRAGGYEQYF TRBV15 16 TRBD2 NA TRBJ2-7
TGCGCCATCAGCTTGGAACAAGAGACCCAGTACTTC CAISLEQETQYF TRBV5-1 12 NA NA TRBJ2-5
TGTGCTGGAGGGGCACGGAGGCCCGCAGATACACAGTATTTT CAGGARRPADTQYF TRBV11-2 14 NA NA TRBJ2-3
TGTGCCAGCAGTGATCGACAGGGGGGAAACTATGAGCAGTTCTTC CASSDRQGGNYEQFF TRBV6-1 15 TRBD1 NA TRBJ2-1
TGTGCCAGCAGCCTCTCCAACCGGGGTCCCGTGAAAGAGGTTCGCTCCTACAATGAGCAGTTCTTC CASSLSNRGPVKEVRSYNEQFF TRBV11-2 22 NA once TRBJ2-1
TGTGCCTGCTGCTTACTAGCGGGAGGGCCTGACACCGGGGAGCTGTTTTTT CACCLLAGGPDTGELFF TRBV11-2 17 TRBD2 NA TRBJ2-2
TGCGGCGTTGAGGTTCAAGCGGAAGTTAACTATGGCTACACCTTT CGVEVQAEVNYGYTF TRBV29-1 15 NA NA TRBJ1-2
TGTGCCAGCAGTAGTCCGACTAGCGGGAGTAGTAATGAGCAGTTCTTC CASSSPTSGSSNEQFF TRBV28 16 TRBD2 many TRBJ2-1
TGTTCCAGCACTTACTCGGGGGGCTTAACGGGCTACGAGCAGTACTTC CSSTYSGGLTGYEQYF TRBV6-6 16 NA NA TRBJ2-7
TGTGCCAGCAACACAGCCGATTCCATAACTGAAGCTTTCTTT CASNTADSITEAFF TRBV11-2 14 NA NA TRBJ1-1
TGTGCCAGCTGCTTTCAACTGGCGGGAGATTTCAATGAGCAGTTCTTC CASCFQLAGDFNEQFF TRBV11-2 16 TRBD2 NA TRBJ2-1
TGTACCAGCAGCACCGGGCAGGGGAGCGAGCAGTACTTC CTSSTGQGSEQYF TRBV5-5 13 NA NA TRBJ2-7